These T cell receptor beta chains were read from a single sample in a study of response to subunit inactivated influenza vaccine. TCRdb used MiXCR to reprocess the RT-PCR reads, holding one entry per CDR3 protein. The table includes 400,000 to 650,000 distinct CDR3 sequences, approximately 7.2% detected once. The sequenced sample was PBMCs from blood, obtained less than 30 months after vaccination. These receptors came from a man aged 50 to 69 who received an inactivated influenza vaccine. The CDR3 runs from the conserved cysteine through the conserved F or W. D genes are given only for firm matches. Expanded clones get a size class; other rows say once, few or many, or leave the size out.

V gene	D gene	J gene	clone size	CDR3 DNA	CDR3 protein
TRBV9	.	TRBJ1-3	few	TGTGCCAGCAGCGTAGAGCCACAGGAGTGGGGAAACACCATATATTTT	CASSVEPQEWGNTIYF
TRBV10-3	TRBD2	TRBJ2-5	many	TGTGCCATCAAGTCTAACCCAGGACTAGCGGAAGAGACCCAGTACTTC	CAIKSNPGLAEETQYF
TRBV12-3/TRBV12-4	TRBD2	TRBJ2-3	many	TGTGCCAGCAGTTCAATAGCGGGGGGGCCCGATACGCAGTATTTT	CASSSIAGGPDTQYF
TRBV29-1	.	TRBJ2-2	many	TGCAGCGTCGTTGATTGGGAGTCCGGGGAGCTGTTTTTT	CSVVDWESGELFF
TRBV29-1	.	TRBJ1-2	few	TGCAGCGTTGGTTCAGGGGATGGCTACACCTTC	CSVGSGDGYTF
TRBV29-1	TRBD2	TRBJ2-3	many	TGCAGCGTCGCGCTAGCGGGAACCACAGATACGCAGTATTTT	CSVALAGTTDTQYF
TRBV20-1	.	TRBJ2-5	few	TGCAGTGCTAGAGATCAGCTGGGTGGGGAGACCCAGTACTTC	CSARDQLGGETQYF
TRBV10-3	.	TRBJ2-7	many	TGTGCCATGAACGGTGCAGGGGAGAACGAGCAGTACTTC	CAMNGAGENEQYF
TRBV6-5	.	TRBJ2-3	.	TGTGCCAGCAGTTACTCCGGCCCCAATGTGGCAGATACGCAGTATTTT	CASSYSGPNVADTQYF
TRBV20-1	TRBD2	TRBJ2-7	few	TGCAGTGCAGTGGGACTAGCGGGGACCTACGAGCAGTACTTC	CSAVGLAGTYEQYF
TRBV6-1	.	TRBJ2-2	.	TGTGCCAGCAGGATGGGGGGCACCGGGGAGCTGTTTTTT	CASRMGGTGELFF
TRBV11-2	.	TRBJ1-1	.	TGTGCCAGCAGTCCCCCCGGCAGGATGAACACTGAAGCTTTCTTT	CASSPPGRMNTEAFF
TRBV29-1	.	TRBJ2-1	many	TGCAGCGTTGCTGGATGGGGGGACAATGAGCAGTTCTTC	CSVAGWGDNEQFF
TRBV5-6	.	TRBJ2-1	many	TGTGCCAGCAGCTTGGAACTACGACTCTACAATGAGCAGTTCTTC	CASSLELRLYNEQFF
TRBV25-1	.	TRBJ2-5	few	TGTGCCAGCAGTGATTTTGACATGCAAGAGACCCAGTACTTC	CASSDFDMQETQYF
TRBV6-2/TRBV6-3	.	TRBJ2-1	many	TGTGCCAGCAGTTACTCGGGCAGGGAGCAGTTCTTC	CASSYSGREQFF
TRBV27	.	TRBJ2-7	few	TGTGCCAGCAAAGGAAGGGGGTCGGCCGAGCAGTACTTC	CASKGRGSAEQYF
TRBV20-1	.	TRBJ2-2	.	TGCAGTGCTAGTAGTACGATAGACCCAAACACCGGGGAGCTGTTTTTT	CSASSTIDPNTGELFF
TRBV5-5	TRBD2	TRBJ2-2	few	TGTGCCAGCAGCGAGGGACTAGCATACACCGGGGAGCTGTTTTTT	CASSEGLAYTGELFF
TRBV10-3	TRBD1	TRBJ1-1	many	TGTGCCATCAGTCTTTCAGGGGGCGGAGAAGCTTTCTTT	CAISLSGGGEAFF
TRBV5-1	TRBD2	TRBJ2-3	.	TGCGCCAGCAGCGCTAGCGGGGGGCCGACGGATACGCAGTATTTT	CASSASGGPTDTQYF
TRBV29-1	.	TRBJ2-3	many	TGCAGCGTTGAAGAATCCAGCGGCACAGATACGCAGTATTTT	CSVEESSGTDTQYF
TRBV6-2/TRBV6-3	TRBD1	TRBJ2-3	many	TGTGCCAGCAGAGCCGGGACAGGGGGTCAGGATACGCAGTATTTT	CASRAGTGGQDTQYF
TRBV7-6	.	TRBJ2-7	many	TGTGCCAGCAGCTTAGCGGGATCCAGGAGAGGACCCTACGAGCAGTACTTC	CASSLAGSRRGPYEQYF
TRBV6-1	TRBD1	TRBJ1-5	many	TGTGCCAGCAGCCGACAGGGGGGAGCCCAGCCCCAGCATTTT	CASSRQGGAQPQHF
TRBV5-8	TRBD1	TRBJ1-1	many	TGTGCCAGCAGCCACTACACAGGGGCCTTCGGGAACACTGAAGCTTTCTTT	CASSHYTGAFGNTEAFF
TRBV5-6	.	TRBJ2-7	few	TGTGCCAGCAGCATCCTAGCGATTTCCTACGAGCAGTACTTC	CASSILAISYEQYF
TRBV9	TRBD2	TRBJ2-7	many	TGTGCCAGCAGCGAGCGGGGCTACGAGCAGTACTTC	CASSERGYEQYF
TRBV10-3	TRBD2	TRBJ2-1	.	TGTGCCATCAGCGCGGGACGCTGGACTAGCGGAGGGGGTGTAGGTGAGCAGTTCTTC	CAISAGRWTSGGGVGEQFF
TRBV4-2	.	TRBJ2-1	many	TGTGCCAGCAGCCAAGTTGGGACTGAGCAGTTCTTC	CASSQVGTEQFF
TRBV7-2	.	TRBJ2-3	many	TGTGCCAGCAGCCCGGGACTGAGCACAGATACGCAGTATTTT	CASSPGLSTDTQYF
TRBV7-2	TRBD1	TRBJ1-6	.	TGTGCCAGCAGCTCCGGGACAGTATCCTATAATTCACCCCTCCACTTT	CASSSGTVSYNSPLHF
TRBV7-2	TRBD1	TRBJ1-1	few	TGTGCCAGCAGCGGCCGAACATCAGGGGGCACTGAAGCTTTCTTT	CASSGRTSGGTEAFF
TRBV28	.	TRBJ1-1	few	TGTGCCAGCCGGGCCATCAGAGGTTTCGGGACTGAAGCTTTCTTT	CASRAIRGFGTEAFF
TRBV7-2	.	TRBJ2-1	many	TGTGCCAGCAGCTTAATGAACAATGAGCAGTTCTTC	CASSLMNNEQFF
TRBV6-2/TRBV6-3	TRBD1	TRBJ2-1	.	TGTGCCAGCAGCCCTAGAAGGGGACAGGGTATAGTTTCACAGTTCTTC	CASSPRRGQGIVSQFF
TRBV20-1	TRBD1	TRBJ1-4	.	TGCAGTGCAATAGGCGACAGGGTTGAAAAACTGTTTTTT	CSAIGDRVEKLFF
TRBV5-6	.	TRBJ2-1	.	TGTGCCAGCAGCCCGGGGACGGCAAAGGAGCAGTTCTTC	CASSPGTAKEQFF
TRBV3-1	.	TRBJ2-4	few	TGTGCCAGCAGCGAAGCTGGGTTAGCCAAAAACATTCAGTACTTC	CASSEAGLAKNIQYF
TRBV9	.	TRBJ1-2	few	TGTGCCAGCAGCGCAAGTCGGGCGGTAGCTAACTATGGCTACACCTTC	CASSASRAVANYGYTF
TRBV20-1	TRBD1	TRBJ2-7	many	TGCAGTGCTAGAGATCTAAGGACAGGGACCTACGAGCAGTACTTC	CSARDLRTGTYEQYF
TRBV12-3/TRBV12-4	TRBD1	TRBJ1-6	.	TGTGCCAGCAGTTTCGGATTAGGACAGGGGGGAAATTCACCCCTCCACTTT	CASSFGLGQGGNSPLHF
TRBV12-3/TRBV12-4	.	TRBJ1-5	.	TGTGCCAGCAGTTTTAATAGGGGGGTGAGCCAGCCCCAGCATTTT	CASSFNRGVSQPQHF
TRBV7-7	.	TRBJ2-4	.	TGTGCTAGCAGCTCGGAAACGGACAAACGCAAAAACATTCAGTACTTC	CASSSETDKRKNIQYF
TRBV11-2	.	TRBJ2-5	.	TGTGCCAGCAGCTTAGATCAGGGGGGGCGAGAGACCCAGTACTTC	CASSLDQGGRETQYF
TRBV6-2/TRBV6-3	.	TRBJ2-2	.	TGTGCCAGCAGTTACCCCTACGCCACCGGGGAGCTGTTTTTT	CASSYPYATGELFF
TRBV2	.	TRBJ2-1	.	TGTGCCAGCAGTGGAGGAGTATACAATGAGCAGTTCTTC	CASSGGVYNEQFF
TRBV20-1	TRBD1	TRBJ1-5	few	TGCAGTGCTACGACAGGGACTAATCAGCCCCAGCATTTT	CSATTGTNQPQHF
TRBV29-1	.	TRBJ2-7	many	TGCAGCGTTGAAGTACTAGCCGGGCTCGAGCAGTACTTC	CSVEVLAGLEQYF
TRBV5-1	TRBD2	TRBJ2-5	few	TGCGCCAGCACCCCGGCTAGCGGGAAACAGACCCAGTACTTC	CASTPASGKQTQYF
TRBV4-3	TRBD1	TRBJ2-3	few	TGCGCCAGCAGCCAAGATTATCGACAGGGGCTCACAGATACGCAGTATTTT	CASSQDYRQGLTDTQYF
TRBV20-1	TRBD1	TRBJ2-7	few	TGCAGTGCTAGAGATCTTACAGGGGGTGCCTACGAGCAGTACTTC	CSARDLTGGAYEQYF
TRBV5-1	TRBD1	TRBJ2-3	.	TGCGCCAGCAGCTTGGCCGGACAGGGTTCAGCAGATACGCAGTATTTT	CASSLAGQGSADTQYF
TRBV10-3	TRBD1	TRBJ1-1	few	TGTGCCATCAGGGGGGACAGGGCCGTTAACACTGAAGCTTTCTTT	CAIRGDRAVNTEAFF
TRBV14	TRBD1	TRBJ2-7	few	TGTGCCAGCAGCCAAGAGGTATGGGACAGGGAAGGATCCTACGAGCAGTACTTC	CASSQEVWDREGSYEQYF